This T cell receptor beta chain was found in a study of identical twins. Via MiXCR, TCRdb re-called the 5' RACE reads, giving one row per CDR3 protein. The sample shows 1.5 million or so distinct CDR3 sequences, about 32% of them seen only once. The germline V gene encodes CDR1 MDHEN and CDR2 SYDVKM. The CDR3 contains 14 residues. Trimming pared 3 bases from V and 7 bases from J, leaving 16 bases between. This TCR was sampled from a newborn girl in good health. The sample was cord blood. The J gene is TRBJ2-7, the V gene TRBV28; tentative D call: TRBD1 (6 bases). In DNA, the CDR3 is TGTGCCAGCAGTTTCGTGCAGGGGAAGGGTGAGCAGTACTTC. Translation: CASSFVQGKGEQYF. Based on the CDR3 plus reference TRBV28 and TRBJ2-7, the full variable domain is DVKVTQSSRYLVKRTGEKVFLECVQDMDHENMFWYRQDPGLGLRLIYFSYDVKMKEKGDIPEGYSVSREKKERFSLILESASTNQTSMYLCASSFVQGKGEQYFGPGTRLTVT.